A single sample gave rise to the 4 T cell receptor beta chains below, sequenced in a study of T cell changes during pregnancy in multiple sclerosis. Generated by immunoSEQ multiplex PCR, the TCRdb table keeps only in-frame clones and is missing some. Of approximately 37,000 clones listed, roughly 90% are singletons. The source was CD8+ T cells from peripheral blood mononuclear cells, collected in the first trimester of pregnancy. All receptors derive from a female donor with multiple sclerosis, enrolled in a pregnancy study.

The rearrangement joins TRBV5-6 to TRBJ2-3; D perhaps matches TRBD2 (5 bases). The germline V gene encodes CDR1 SGHDT and CDR2 YYEEEE. Trimming pared 2 bases from V and 3 bases from J, leaving 16 bases between. The CDR3 runs 16 residues. CDR3 region: CASSFLGRGATDTQYF. The CDR3 coding sequence is TGTGCCAGCAGCTTCCTCGGACGGGGAGCTACAGATACGCAGTATTTT.

The CDR3 region is CASSLGAGQPQHF. The CDR3 coding sequence is TGTGCCAGCAGTTTAGGGGCCGGGCAGCCCCAGCATTTT. The chain combines TRBV27 with TRBJ1-5; TRBD1 might be the D (5 bases). This CDR3 region has 13 residues. V lost 2 bases and J lost 7, with 9 bases in between. Looked up from germline, CDR1 is MNHEY and CDR2 is SMNVEV (reference sequence).

V gene TRBV9 combines with J gene TRBJ2-1; D might be TRBD1 (6 bases). Germline CDR1 SGDLS, CDR2 YYNGEE. The CDR3 runs to 15 residues. The germline V and J ends were trimmed by 3 bases and 2 bases, with 12 bases remaining between them. This CDR3 reads CASSGWGRTYNEQFF. As DNA, the CDR3 is TGTGCCAGCAGCGGGTGGGGGCGAACCTACAATGAGCAGTTCTTC.

DNA of the CDR3: TGTGCCAGTAGTATTAGTCGGGGAGGTGTCACTGAAGCTTTCTTT. This encodes CASSISRGGVTEAFF. This chain links TRBV19 with TRBJ1-1, with D unclear. The CDR3 runs 15 residues. Trimming took off 3 bases at V and 4 bases at J, with 15 bases between the two ends. CDR1 and CDR2 from the germline V gene are LNHDA and SQIVND (reference sequence).